This T cell receptor (beta chain) was sequenced for a study of shared clonotypes between healthy human individuals. Assay used: immunoSEQ multiplex PCR; TCRdb lists only in-frame clones, some missing. The sample records 500,000 to 650,000 clones, around three quarters being singletons. CDR3 size: 15 residues. V was clipped by 0 bases and J by 0 bases, with 9 bases between them. Germline lookup yields CDR1 SGHRS and CDR2 YFSETQ. The TCR originated in a woman between 40 and 50 years old in good health. Some clones in this sample may be carry-over from other donors' samples. The sample taken for sequencing was PBMCs. The chain couples TRBV5-1 to TRBJ1-1; unclear D gene. The CDR3 sequence: CASSLGTGLNTEAFF. The CDR3 DNA reads as TGCGCCAGCAGCTTGGGGACGGGTCTGAACACTGAAGCTTTCTTT.